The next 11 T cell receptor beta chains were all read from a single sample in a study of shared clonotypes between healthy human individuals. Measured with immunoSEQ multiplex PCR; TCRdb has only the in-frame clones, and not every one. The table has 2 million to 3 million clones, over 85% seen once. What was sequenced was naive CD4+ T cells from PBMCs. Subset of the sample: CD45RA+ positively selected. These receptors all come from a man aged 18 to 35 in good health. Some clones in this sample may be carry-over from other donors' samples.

CDR3 loop: CASSVEDGGELFF. CDR3 sequence (DNA): TGTGCCAGCAGCGTGGAGGACGGCGGGGAGCTGTTTTTT. The V gene is TRBV6-1, the J gene TRBJ2-2; a weak D match, TRBD2 (5 bases). The ends were cut back, 6 bases at V and 7 bases at J, with 12 bases in the middle. The CDR3 is made up of 13 amino acids. The V gene's germline CDR1 is MNHNS and CDR2 SASEGT.

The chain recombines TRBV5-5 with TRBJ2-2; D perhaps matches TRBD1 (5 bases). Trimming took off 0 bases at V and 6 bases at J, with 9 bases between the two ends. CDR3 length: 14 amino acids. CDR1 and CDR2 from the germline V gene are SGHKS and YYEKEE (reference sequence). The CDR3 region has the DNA TGTGCCAGCAGCTTGGATTCAGGGTCCGGGGAGCTGTTTTTT. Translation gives CASSLDSGSGELFF.

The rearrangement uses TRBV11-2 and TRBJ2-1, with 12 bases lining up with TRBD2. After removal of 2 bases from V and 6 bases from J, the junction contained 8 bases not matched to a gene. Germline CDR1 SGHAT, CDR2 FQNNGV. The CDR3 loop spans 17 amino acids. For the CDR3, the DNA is TGTGCCAGCAGCTTAATGCGGCTAGCGGGAGGGCTCAATGAGCAGTTCTTC. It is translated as CASSLMRLAGGLNEQFF.

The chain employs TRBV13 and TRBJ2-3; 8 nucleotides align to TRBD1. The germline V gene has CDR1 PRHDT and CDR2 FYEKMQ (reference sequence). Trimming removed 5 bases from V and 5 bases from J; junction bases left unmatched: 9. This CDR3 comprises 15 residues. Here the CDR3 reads CASSPWTGKRDTQYF. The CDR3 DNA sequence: TGTGCCAGCAGCCCCTGGACAGGGAAAAGAGATACGCAGTATTTT.

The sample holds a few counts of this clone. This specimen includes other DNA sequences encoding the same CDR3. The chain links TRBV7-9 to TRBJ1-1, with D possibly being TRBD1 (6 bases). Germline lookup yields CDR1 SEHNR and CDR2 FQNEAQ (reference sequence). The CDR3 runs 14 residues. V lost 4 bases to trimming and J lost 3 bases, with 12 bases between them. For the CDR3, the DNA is TGTGCCAGCAGCTCACAGGGATTGGACACTGAAGCTTTCTTT. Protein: CASSSQGLDTEAFF.

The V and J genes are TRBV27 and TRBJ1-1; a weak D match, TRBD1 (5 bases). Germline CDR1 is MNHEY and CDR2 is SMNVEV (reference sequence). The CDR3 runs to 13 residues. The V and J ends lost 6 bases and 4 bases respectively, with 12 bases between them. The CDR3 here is CASRDGGSTEAFF. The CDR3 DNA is TGTGCCAGCAGAGACGGGGGATCCACTGAAGCTTTCTTT.

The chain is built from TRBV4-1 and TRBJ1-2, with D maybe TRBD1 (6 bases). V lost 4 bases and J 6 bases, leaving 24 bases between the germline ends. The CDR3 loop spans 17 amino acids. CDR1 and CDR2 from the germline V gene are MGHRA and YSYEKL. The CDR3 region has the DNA TGCGCCAGCAGCCCAACCGGCCTTGGGGGCTGGGTGGATGGCTACACCTTC. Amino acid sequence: CASSPTGLGGWVDGYTF.

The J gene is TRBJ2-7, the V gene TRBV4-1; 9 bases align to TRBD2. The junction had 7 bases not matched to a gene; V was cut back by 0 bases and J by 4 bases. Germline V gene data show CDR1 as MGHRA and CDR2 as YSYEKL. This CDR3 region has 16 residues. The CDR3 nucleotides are TGCGCCAGCAGCCAAGACGGGCTAGCGGGAATGTACGAGCAGTACTTC. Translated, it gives CASSQDGLAGMYEQYF.

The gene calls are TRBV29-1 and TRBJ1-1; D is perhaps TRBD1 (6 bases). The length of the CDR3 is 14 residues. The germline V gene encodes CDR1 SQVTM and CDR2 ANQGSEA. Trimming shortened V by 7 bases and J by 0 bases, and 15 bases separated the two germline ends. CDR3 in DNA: TGCAGCGCCCATAGGGGGGTCGTGAACACTGAAGCTTTCTTT. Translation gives CSAHRGVVNTEAFF.

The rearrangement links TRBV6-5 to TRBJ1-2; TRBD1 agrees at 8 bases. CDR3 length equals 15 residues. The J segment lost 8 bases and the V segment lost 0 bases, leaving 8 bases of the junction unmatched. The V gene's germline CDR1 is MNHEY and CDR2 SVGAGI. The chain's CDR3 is CASSYSRTGTGGYTF. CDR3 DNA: TGTGCCAGCAGTTACTCGCGGACAGGGACGGGAGGCTACACCTTC.

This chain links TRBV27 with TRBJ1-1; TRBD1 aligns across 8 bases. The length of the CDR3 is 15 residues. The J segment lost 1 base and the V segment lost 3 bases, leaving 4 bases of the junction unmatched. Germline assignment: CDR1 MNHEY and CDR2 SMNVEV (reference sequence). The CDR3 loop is CASSFLGTGNTEAFF. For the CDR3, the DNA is TGTGCCAGCAGTTTTCTAGGGACAGGGAACACTGAAGCTTTCTTT.